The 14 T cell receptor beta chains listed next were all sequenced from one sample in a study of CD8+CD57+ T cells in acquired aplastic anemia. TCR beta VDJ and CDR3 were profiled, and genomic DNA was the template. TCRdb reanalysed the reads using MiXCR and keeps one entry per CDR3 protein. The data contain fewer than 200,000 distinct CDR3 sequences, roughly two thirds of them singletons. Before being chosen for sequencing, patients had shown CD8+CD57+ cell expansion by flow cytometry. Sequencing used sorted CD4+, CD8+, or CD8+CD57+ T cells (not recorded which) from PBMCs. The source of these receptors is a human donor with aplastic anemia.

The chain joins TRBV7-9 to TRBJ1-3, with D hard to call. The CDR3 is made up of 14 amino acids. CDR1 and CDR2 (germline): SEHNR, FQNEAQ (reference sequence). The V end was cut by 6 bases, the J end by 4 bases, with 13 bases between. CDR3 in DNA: TGTGCCAGCAGTGGAGGTCCAATCGGAAACACCATATATTTT. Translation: CASSGGPIGNTIYF.

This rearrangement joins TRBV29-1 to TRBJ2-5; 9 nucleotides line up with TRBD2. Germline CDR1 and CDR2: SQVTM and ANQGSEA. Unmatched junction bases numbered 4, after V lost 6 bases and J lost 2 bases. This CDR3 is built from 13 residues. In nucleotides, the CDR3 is TGCAGCGTGAAGACTAGCGGACAAGAGACCCAGTACTTC. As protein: CSVKTSGQETQYF.

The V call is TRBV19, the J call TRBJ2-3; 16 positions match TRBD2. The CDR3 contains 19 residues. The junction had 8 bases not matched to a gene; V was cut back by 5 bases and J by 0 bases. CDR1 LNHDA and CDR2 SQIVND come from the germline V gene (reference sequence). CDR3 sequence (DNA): TGTGCCAGTAGTCCACAGGGACTAGCGGGAGGGACTAGCACAGATACGCAGTATTTT. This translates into CASSPQGLAGGTSTDTQYF. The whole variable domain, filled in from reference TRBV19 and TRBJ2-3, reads DGGITQSPKYLFRKEGQNVTLSCEQNLNHDAMYWYRQDPGQGLRLIYYSQIVNDFQKGDIAEGYSVSREKKESFPLTVTSAQKNPTAFYLCASSPQGLAGGTSTDTQYFGPGTRLTVL.

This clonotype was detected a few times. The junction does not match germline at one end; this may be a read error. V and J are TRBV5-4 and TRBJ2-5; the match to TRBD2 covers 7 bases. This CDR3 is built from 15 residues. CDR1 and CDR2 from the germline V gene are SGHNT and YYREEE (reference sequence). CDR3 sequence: CASSESRTSQETQYF. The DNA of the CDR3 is TGCGCCAGCAGTGAGTCGAGGACTAGCCAAGAGACCCAGTACTTC. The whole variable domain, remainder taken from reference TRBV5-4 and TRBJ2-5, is ETGVTQSPTHLIKTRGQQVTLRCSSQSGHNTVSWYQQALGQGPQFIFQYYREEENGRGNFPPRFSGLQFPNYSSELNVNALELDDSALYLCASSESRTSQETQYFGPGTRLLVL.

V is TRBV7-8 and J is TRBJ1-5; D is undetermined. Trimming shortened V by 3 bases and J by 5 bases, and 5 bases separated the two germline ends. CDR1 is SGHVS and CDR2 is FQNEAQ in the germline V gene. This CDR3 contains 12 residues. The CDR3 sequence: CASSFLDQPQHF. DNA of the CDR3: TGTGCCAGCAGCTTTCTGGATCAGCCCCAGCATTTT. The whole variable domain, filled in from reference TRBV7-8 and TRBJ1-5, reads GAGVSQSPRYKVAKRGQDVALRCDPISGHVSLFWYQQALGQGPEFLTYFQNEAQLDKSGLPSDRFFAERPEGSVSTLKIQRTQQEDSAVYLCASSFLDQPQHFGDGTRLSIL.

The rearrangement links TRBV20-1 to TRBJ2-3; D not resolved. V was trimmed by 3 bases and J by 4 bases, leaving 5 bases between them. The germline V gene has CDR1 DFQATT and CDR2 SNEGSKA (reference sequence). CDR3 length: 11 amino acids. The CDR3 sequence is CSASKPDTQYF. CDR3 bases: TGCAGTGCTAGCAAACCAGATACGCAGTATTTT.

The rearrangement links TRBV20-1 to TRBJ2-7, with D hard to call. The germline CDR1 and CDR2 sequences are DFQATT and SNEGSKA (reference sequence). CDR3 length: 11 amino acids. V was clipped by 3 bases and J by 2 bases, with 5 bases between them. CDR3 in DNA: TGCAGTGCTAGTGGCACCTACGAGCAGTACTTC. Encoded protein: CSASGTYEQYF.

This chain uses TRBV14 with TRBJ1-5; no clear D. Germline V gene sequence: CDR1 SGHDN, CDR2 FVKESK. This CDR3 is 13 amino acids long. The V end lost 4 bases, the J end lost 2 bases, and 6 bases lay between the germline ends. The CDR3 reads CASSPAGNQPQHF. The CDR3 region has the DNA TGTGCCAGCAGCCCGGCGGGCAATCAGCCCCAGCATTTT.

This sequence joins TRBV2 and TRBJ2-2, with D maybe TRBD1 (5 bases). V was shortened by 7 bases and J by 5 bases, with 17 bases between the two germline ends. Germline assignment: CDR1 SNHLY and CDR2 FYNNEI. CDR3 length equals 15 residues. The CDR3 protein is CASKGVQGRTGELFF. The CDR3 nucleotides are TGTGCCAGCAAAGGGGTCCAGGGAAGAACCGGGGAGCTGTTTTTT.

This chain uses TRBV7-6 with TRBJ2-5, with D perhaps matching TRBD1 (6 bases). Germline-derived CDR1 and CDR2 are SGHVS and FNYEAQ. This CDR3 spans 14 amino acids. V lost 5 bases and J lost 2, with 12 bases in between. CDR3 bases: TGTGCCAGCAGCCCTTCAGGGGCGCAAGAGACCCAGTACTTC. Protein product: CASSPSGAQETQYF.

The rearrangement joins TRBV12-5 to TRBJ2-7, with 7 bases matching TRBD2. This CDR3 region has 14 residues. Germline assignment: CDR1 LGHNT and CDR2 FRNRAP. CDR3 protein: CASSWGGELYEQYF. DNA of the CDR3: TGTGCCAGCAGTTGGGGGGGGGAACTGTACGAGCAGTACTTC.

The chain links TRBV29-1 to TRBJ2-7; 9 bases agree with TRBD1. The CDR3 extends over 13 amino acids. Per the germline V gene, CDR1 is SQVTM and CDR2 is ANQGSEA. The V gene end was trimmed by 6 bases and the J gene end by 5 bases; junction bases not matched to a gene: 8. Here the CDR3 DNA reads TGCAGCGTAGCTACAGGGGGCTTGAACGAGCAGTACTTC. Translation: CSVATGGLNEQYF.

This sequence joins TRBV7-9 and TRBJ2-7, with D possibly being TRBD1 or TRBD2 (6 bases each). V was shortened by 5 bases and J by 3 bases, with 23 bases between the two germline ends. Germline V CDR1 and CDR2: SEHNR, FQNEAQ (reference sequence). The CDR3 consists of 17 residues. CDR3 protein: CASSPQTGAQDRYEQYF. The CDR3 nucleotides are TGTGCCAGCAGCCCCCAAACGGGGGCGCAGGATCGCTACGAGCAGTACTTC.

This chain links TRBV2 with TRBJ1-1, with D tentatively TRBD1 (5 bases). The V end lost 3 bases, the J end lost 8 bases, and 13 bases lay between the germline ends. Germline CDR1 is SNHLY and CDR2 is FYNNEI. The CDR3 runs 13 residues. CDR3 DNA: TGTGCCAGCAGTGAGCAGGGAGGAACCGAAGCTTTCTTT. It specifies CASSEQGGTEAFF.